This T cell receptor beta chain was sequenced during a study of T-cell reconstitution after alpha-beta-depleted transplantation in children. Unique molecular identifiers were incorporated during preparation of the TCRbeta library. TCRdb called the PCR reads again in MiXCR, with one record for every CDR3 protein. The repertoire holds about 340,000 distinct CDR3 sequences, with about a tenth as singletons. This clonotype showed up just once. Germline V lookup: CDR1 DFQATT, CDR2 SNEGSKA (reference sequence). The CDR3 has 12 residues. This rearrangement joins TRBV20-1 to TRBJ1-1; D might be TRBD1 (5 bases). The sequenced sample was PBMCs from the stem cell graft donor, obtained from the stem cell graft. The receptor was derived from a human donor who donated a stem cell graft to a child with acute lymphoblastic leukemia. The CDR3 sequence: CSALRGNTEAFF. The CDR3 DNA reads TGCAGCGCGCTAAGGGGGAACACTGAAGCTTTCTTT.